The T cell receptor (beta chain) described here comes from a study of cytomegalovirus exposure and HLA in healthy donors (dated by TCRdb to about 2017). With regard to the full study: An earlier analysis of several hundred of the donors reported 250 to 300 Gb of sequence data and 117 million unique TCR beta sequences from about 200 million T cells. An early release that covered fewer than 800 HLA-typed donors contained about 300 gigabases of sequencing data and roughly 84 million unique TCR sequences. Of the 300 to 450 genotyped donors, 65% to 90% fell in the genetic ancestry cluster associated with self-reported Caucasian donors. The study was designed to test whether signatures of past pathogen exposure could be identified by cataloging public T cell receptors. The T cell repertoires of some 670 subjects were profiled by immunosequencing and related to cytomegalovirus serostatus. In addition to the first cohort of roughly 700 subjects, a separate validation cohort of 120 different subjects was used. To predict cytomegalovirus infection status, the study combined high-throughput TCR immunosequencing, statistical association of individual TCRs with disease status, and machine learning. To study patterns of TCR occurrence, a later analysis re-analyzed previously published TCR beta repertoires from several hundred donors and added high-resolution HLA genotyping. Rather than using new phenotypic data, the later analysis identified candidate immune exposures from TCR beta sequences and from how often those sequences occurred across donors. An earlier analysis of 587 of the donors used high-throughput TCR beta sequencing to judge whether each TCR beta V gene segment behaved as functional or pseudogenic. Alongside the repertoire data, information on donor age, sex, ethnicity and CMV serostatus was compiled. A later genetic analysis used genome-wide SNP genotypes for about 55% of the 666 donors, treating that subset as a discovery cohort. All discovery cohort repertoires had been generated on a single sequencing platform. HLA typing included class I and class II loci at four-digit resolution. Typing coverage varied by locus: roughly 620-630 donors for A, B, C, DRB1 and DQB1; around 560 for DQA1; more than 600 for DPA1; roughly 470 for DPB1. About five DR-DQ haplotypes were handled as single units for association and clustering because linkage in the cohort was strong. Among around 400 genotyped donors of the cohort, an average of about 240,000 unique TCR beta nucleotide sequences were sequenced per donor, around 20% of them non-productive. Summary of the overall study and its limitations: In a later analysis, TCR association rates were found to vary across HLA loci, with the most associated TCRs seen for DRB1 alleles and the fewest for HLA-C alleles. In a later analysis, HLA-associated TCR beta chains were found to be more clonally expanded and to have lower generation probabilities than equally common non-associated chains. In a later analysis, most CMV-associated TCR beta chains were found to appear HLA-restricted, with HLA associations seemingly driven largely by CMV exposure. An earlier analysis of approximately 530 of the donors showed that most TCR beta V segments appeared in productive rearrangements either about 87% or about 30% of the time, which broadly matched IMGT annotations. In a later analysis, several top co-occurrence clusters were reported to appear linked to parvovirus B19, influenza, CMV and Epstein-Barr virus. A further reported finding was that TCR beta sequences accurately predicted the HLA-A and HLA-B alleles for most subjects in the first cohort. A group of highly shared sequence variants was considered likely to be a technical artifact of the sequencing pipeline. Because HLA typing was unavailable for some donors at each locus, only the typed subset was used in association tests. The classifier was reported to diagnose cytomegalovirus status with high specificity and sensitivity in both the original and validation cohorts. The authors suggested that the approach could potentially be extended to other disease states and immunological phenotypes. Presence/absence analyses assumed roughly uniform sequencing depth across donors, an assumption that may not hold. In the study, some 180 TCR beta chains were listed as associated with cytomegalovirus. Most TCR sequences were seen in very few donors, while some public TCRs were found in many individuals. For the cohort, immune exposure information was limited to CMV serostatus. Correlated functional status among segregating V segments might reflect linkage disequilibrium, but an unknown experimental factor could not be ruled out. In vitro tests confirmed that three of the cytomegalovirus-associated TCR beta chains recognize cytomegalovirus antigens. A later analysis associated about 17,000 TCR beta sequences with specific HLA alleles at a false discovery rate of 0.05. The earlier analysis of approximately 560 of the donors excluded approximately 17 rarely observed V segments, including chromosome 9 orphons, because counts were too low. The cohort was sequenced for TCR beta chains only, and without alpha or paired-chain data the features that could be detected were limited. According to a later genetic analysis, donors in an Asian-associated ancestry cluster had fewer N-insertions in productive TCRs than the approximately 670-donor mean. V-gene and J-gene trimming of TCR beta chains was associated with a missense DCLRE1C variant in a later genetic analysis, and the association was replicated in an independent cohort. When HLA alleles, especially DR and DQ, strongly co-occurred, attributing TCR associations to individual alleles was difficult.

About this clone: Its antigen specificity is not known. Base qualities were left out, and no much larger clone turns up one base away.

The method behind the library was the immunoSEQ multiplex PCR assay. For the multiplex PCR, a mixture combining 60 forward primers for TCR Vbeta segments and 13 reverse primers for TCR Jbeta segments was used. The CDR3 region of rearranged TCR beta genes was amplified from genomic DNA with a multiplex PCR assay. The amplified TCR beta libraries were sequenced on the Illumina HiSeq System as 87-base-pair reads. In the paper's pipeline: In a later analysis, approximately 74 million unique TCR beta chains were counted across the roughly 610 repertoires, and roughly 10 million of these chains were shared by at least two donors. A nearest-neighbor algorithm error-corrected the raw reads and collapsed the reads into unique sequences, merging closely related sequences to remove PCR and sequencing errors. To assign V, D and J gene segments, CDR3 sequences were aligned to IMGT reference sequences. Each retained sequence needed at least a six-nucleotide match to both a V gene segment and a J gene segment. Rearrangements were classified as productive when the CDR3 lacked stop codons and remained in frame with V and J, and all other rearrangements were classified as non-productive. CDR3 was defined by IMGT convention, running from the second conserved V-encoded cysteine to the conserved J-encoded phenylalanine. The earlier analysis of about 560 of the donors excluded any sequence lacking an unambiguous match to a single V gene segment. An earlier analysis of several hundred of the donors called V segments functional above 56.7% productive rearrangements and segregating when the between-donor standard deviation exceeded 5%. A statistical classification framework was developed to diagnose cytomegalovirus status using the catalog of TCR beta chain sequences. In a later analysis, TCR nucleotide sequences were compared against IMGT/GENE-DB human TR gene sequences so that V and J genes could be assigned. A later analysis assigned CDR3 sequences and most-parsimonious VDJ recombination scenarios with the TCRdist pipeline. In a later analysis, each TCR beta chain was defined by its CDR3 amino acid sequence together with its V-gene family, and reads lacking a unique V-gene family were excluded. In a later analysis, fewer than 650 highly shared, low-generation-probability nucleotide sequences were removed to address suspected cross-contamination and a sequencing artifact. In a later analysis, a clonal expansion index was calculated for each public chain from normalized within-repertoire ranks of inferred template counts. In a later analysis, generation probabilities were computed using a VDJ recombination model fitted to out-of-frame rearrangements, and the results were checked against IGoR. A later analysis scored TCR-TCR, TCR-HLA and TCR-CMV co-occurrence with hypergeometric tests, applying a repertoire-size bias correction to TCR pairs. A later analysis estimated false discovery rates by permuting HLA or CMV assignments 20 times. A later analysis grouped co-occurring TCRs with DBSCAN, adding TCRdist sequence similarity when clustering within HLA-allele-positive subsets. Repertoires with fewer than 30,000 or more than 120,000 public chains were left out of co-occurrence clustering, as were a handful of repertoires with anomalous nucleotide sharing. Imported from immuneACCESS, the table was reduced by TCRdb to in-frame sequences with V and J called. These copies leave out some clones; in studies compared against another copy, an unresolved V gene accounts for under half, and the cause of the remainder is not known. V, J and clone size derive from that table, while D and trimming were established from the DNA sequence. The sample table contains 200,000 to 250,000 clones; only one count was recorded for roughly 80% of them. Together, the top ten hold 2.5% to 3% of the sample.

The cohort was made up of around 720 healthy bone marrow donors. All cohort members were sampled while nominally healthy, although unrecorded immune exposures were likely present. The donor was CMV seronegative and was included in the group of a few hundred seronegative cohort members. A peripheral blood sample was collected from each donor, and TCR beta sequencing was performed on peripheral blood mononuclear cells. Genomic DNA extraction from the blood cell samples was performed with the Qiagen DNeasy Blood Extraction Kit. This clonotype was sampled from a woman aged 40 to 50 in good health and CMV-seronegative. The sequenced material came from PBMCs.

The CDR3 amino acid sequence is: CASRQGGVAGELFF. The DNA reads as follows: TGTGCCAGTCGACAGGGAGGAGTCGCCGGGGAGCTGTTTTTT. The chain couples TRBV27 to TRBJ2-2, with a tentative D gene TRBD1 over 7 matching bases. As encoded in the germline V gene (reference sequence), CDR1 is MNHEY while CDR2 is SMNVEV. The germline ends are 17 bases apart after V is trimmed by 9 bases and J by 6 bases. From cysteine to phenylalanine, the CDR3 is 14 amino acids long. Only the CDR3 DNA is retained, 42 bases long and in frame from the first base.